The entry that follows covers one T cell receptor beta chain sequence. Its target is unknown. These data are taken from a study of identical twins. A universal primer site arose from template switching, and cDNA bore unique molecular identifiers. Via MiXCR, TCRdb re-called the 5' RACE reads, giving one row per CDR3 protein. The repertoire holds about 250,000 distinct CDR3 sequences, with approximately 8.3% as singletons. Study-level points and caveats: Abundant cord blood beta clonotypes carried fewer insertions; memory repertoires showed none. One should note that invariant MAIT and iNKT cells could partly confound zero-insertion analyses. Sharing of beta out-of-frame sequences by twins showed a weaker excess.

The V gene's germline CDR1 is SGDLS and CDR2 YYNGEE. The CDR3 spans 15 residues. After removal of 0 bases from V and 4 bases from J, the junction contained 5 bases not matched to a gene. These sequences were also reported in another study, on yellow fever vaccine responses in identical twins.

This chain joins TRBV9 and TRBJ1-2; 8 bases map to TRBD1. The sample consisted of CD8+ T cells sorted from blood. This clonotype was obtained from a woman under 30 in good health. The CDR3 region has the DNA TGTGCCAGCAGCGTAGACTCAGGGGGCGCCTATGGCTACACCTTC. It specifies CASSVDSGGAYGYTF.